The clone carrying this T cell receptor (beta chain) was picked up a small number of times. Its matching antigen is unknown. This sample is drawn from a study of regulatory T cells in long-lasting Graves disease. Study findings and constraints: It was in persistent disease that TRBV28, TRBJ1-2 and TRBJ2-5 were favored.

CDR1 is LGHDT and CDR2 is YNNKEL in the germline V gene (reference sequence). Trimming shortened V by 1 base and J by 9 bases, and 9 bases separated the two germline ends. The CDR3 covers 12 residues. Time point meaning: newly diagnosed GD, antithyroid drugs for less than 3 months. The TCR library was made from RNA that had been extracted from PBMCs in TRIzol. The TCR beta library used iRepertoire HTBI primers with Arm-PCR amplification of CDR3. Via MiXCR, TCRdb re-called the multiplex PCR reads, giving one row per CDR3 protein. The sample records 400,000 to 550,000 distinct CDR3 sequences, roughly 17% being singletons. These data are also associated with another study on T cells in Graves' hyperthyroidism and ophthalmopathy. That study reports: HTBI primers were the set used in a first-round RT-PCR of the TCR CDR3.

V and J are TRBV3-1 and TRBJ1-2; D remains ambiguous. This clonotype was sampled from a woman aged 25 to 39 with Graves disease. The specimen was peripheral blood mononuclear cells (PBMCs), collected at new diagnosis, from a patient treated with antithyroid drugs. CDR3 protein: CASSQVQNRYTF. Written as DNA, the CDR3 is TGTGCCAGCAGCCAAGTCCAGAATCGCTACACCTTC.